These 25 T cell receptor beta chains share one sample of origin, sequenced in a study of OX40 agonist ivuxolimab in advanced cancers. Assay used: immunoSEQ multiplex PCR; TCRdb lists only in-frame clones, some missing. This table has about 61,000 clones, about nine tenths appearing once. The source material was CD4+ or CD8+ T cells sorted from blood, sampled in a trial of the OX40 agonist ivuxolimab. The receptor set was obtained from an adult with an advanced solid tumor such as melanoma, head and neck, liver or kidney cancer.

V gene TRBV6-5 combines with J gene TRBJ1-1, with D unclear. Trimming took off 0 bases at V and 4 bases at J, with 15 bases between the two ends. The CDR3 extends over 16 amino acids. Germline loops: CDR1 MNHEY, CDR2 SVGAGI. CDR3 region: CASSYSVFRVATEAFF. For the CDR3, the DNA is TGTGCCAGCAGTTACTCCGTGTTCCGGGTGGCCACTGAAGCTTTCTTT.

The rearrangement joins TRBV9 to TRBJ1-1, with D perhaps TRBD1 (6 bases). V was pared by 3 bases and J by 7 bases, with 10 bases between. Germline values: CDR1 SGDLS, CDR2 YYNGEE. This CDR3 is 12 amino acids long. CDR3 in DNA: TGTGCCAGCAGCGGGCAGGGGCTTGAAGCTTTCTTT. Protein: CASSGQGLEAFF.

The chain combines TRBV2 with TRBJ1-2; D gene unclear. CDR1 is SNHLY, CDR2 FYNNEI, per germline. V was pared by 4 bases and J by 4 bases, with 16 bases between. The CDR3 is made up of 15 amino acids. The CDR3 here is CASSAPNGVTYGYTF. CDR3 nucleotide sequence: TGTGCCAGCAGTGCCCCGAATGGTGTTACCTATGGCTACACCTTC.

CDR3 sequence: CASSLGFGAGVYNEQFF. In nucleotides, the CDR3 is TGTGCCAGCAGTTTGGGTTTTGGGGCGGGGGTCTACAATGAGCAGTTCTTC. The gene calls are TRBV27 and TRBJ2-1; TRBD2 matches 7 bases. CDR3 length: 17 amino acids. With 3 bases clipped from V and 3 bases from J, the junction kept 11 bases outside the gene matches. Per germline, CDR1 MNHEY and CDR2 SMNVEV (reference sequence).

This rearrangement joins TRBV30 to TRBJ1-5, with 7 bases that match TRBD1. From germline, CDR1 is GTSNPN and CDR2 SVGIG (reference sequence). V lost 2 bases and J lost 3; bases outside the gene matches: 7. CDR3 length: 15 amino acids. CDR3 DNA: TGTGCCTGGAGTCCACCGGGACAGATCAATCAGCCCCAGCATTTT. This codes for CAWSPPGQINQPQHF.

The gene calls are TRBV30 and TRBJ1-5, with 9 bases aligning to TRBD1. V trimming: 0 bases; J trimming: 7 bases; junction bases outside the gene matches: 4. The germline V gene encodes CDR1 GTSNPN and CDR2 SVGIG (reference sequence). The CDR3 length is 14 residues. As DNA, the CDR3 is TGTGCCTGGAGTGTTGGACAGGGGTGGCAGCCCCAGCATTTT. It encodes CAWSVGQGWQPQHF.

Here the CDR3 reads CASSQAPGQYTGELFF. In nucleotides, the CDR3 is TGCGCCAGCAGCCAAGCCCCAGGCCAATACACCGGGGAGCTGTTTTTT. The V gene is TRBV4-3, the J gene TRBJ2-2; unclear D gene. CDR1 is LGHNA, CDR2 YSLEER, per germline. The germline V and J ends were trimmed by 1 base and 3 bases, with 12 bases remaining between them. This CDR3 is 16 amino acids long.

CDR3 sequence (DNA): TGTGCCAGCAGCCCAGGGTTGGTCAATGAGCAGTTCTTC. It encodes CASSPGLVNEQFF. V and J are TRBV5-4 and TRBJ2-1, with TRBD1 as a possible D gene (5 bases). This CDR3 contains 13 residues. Germline V gives CDR1 SGHNT, CDR2 YYREEE (reference sequence). V was trimmed by 4 bases and J by 6 bases, leaving 11 bases between them.

Note on this clone: One junction end does not reproduce the germline sequence, and a read error may be involved. This chain connects TRBV20-1 to TRBJ1-1; no clear D gene. This CDR3 spans 8 amino acids. From germline, CDR1 is DFQATT and CDR2 SNEGSKA (reference sequence). The CDR3 region is CSAGGLVF. CDR3 DNA: TGCAGTGCCGGAGGGTTGGTCTTT.

The chain is built from TRBV30 and TRBJ2-5; D uncertain. The V gene's germline CDR1 is GTSNPN and CDR2 SVGIG (reference sequence). This CDR3 comprises 11 residues. Trimming took off 4 bases at V and 5 bases at J, with 8 bases between the two ends. The CDR3 sequence: CAWTVGETQYF. The CDR3 nucleotides read TGTGCCTGGACGGTGGGGGAGACCCAGTACTTC.

V usage is TRBV9 and J usage is TRBJ1-4; perhaps TRBD1 as D (6 bases). This CDR3 comprises 14 residues. CDR1 and CDR2 (germline): SGDLS, YYNGEE. V gave up 0 bases and J gave up 8 bases, with 11 bases separating them. CDR3 DNA sequence: TGTGCCAGCAGCGTAGGGGGGCTTGAAGAAAAACTGTTTTTT. Translating it yields CASSVGGLEEKLFF.

V usage is TRBV4-2 and J usage is TRBJ2-4; no clear D gene. The germline gives CDR1 LGHNA, CDR2 YNFKEQ. V lost 1 base, J lost 0 bases, and 10 bases lay in between. CDR3 length equals 16 residues. CDR3 sequence: CASSQAAVLAKNIQYF. CDR3 DNA sequence: TGTGCCAGCAGCCAAGCGGCCGTACTAGCCAAAAACATTCAGTACTTC.

In this sample, this clone turned up a few times. CDR3 coding DNA: TGTGCCAGCAGTGGGACCAGGGGTGGCAATCAGCCCCAGCATTTT. This encodes CASSGTRGGNQPQHF. The chain couples TRBV2 to TRBJ1-5, with a weak D call TRBD1 (6 bases). The CDR3 runs 15 residues. CDR1 and CDR2 from the germline V gene are SNHLY and FYNNEI. The V gene lost 4 bases and the J gene lost 2 bases, with 12 bases spanning the gap.

This clone was observed a single time. The rearrangement uses TRBV27 and TRBJ2-7, with D perhaps matching TRBD1 (5 bases). This CDR3 region has 16 residues. V was clipped by 0 bases and J by 3 bases, with 15 bases between them. Germline lookup yields CDR1 MNHEY and CDR2 SMNVEV (reference sequence). The CDR3 DNA reads TGTGCCAGCAGTTTATCGGGCAGGGAAGCCTACTACGAGCAGTACTTC. Translating gives CASSLSGREAYYEQYF.

V and J are TRBV11-2 and TRBJ2-5; D may be TRBD2 (5 bases). The length of the CDR3 is 14 residues. The germline V and J ends were trimmed by 4 bases and 1 base, with 10 bases remaining between them. From germline, CDR1 is SGHAT and CDR2 FQNNGV. CDR3 protein: CASSSGSTQETQYF. The CDR3 DNA follows: TGTGCCAGCAGCTCGGGGTCTACCCAAGAGACCCAGTACTTC. Full variable domain (remainder filled in from reference TRBV11-2 and TRBJ2-5): EAGVAQSPRYKIIEKRQSVAFWCNPISGHATLYWYQQILGQGPKLLIQFQNNGVVDDSQLPKDRFSAERLKGVDSTLKIQPAKLEDSAVYLCASSSGSTQETQYFGPGTRLLVL.

The genes are TRBV4-3 and TRBJ2-3; D might be TRBD2 (6 bases). V was shortened by 2 bases and J by 0 bases, with 18 bases between the two germline ends. The germline V gene has CDR1 LGHNA and CDR2 YSLEER. The CDR3 has 18 amino acids. CDR3 sequence (DNA): TGCGCCAGCAGCCAAATGGTAGCGGATACACCTAGCACAGATACGCAGTATTTT. It specifies CASSQMVADTPSTDTQYF.

The rearrangement links TRBV28 to TRBJ1-1; D is possibly TRBD1 (6 bases). Germline CDR1 and CDR2: MDHEN and SYDVKM. The CDR3 runs 18 residues. The germline V and J ends were trimmed by 0 bases and 0 bases, with 17 bases remaining between them. In nucleotides, the CDR3 is TGTGCCAGCAGTTTATGGGGGCCAGGGGAGGGGATGAACACTGAAGCTTTCTTT. It yields the protein CASSLWGPGEGMNTEAFF.

This chain links TRBV9 with TRBJ2-1; D is perhaps TRBD1 or TRBD2 (5 bases each). Germline CDR1 SGDLS, CDR2 YYNGEE. The V end was cut by 0 bases, the J end by 8 bases, with 15 bases between. There are 15 residues in the CDR3. The CDR3 loop is CASSVAGLLWDEQFF. CDR3 nucleotide sequence: TGTGCCAGCAGCGTAGCGGGGCTACTTTGGGATGAGCAGTTCTTC.

The V and J genes are TRBV28 and TRBJ1-4; maybe TRBD1 (5 bases). Germline CDR1 and CDR2: MDHEN and SYDVKM. The CDR3 contains 16 residues. Trimming removed 3 bases from V and 7 bases from J, with 18 bases in between. In nucleotides, the CDR3 is TGTGCCAGCAGTTTTGGAGGTGAAGGGGTGGGTGAAAAACTGTTTTTT. This translates into CASSFGGEGVGEKLFF. The variable domain in full, with the rest retrieved from reference TRBV28 and TRBJ1-4, is DVKVTQSSRYLVKRTGEKVFLECVQDMDHENMFWYRQDPGLGLRLIYFSYDVKMKEKGDIPEGYSVSREKKERFSLILESASTNQTSMYLCASSFGGEGVGEKLFFGSGTQLSVL.

The V call is TRBV27, the J call TRBJ2-7; D is ambiguous. CDR1 is MNHEY, CDR2 SMNVEV, per germline (reference sequence). Trimming shortened V by 4 bases and J by 2 bases, and 6 bases separated the two germline ends. CDR3 length equals 12 residues. CDR3 region: CASSSHTYEQYF. Written as DNA, the CDR3 is TGTGCCAGCAGTTCCCATACCTACGAGCAGTACTTC.

CDR3 protein: CASSQGGGYTF. CDR3 sequence (DNA): TGCGCCAGCAGCCAAGGTGGGGGCTACACCTTC. This chain connects TRBV5-1 to TRBJ1-2; D remains ambiguous. There are 11 residues in the CDR3. The germline V gene has CDR1 SGHRS and CDR2 YFSETQ. V was cut by 4 bases and J by 8 bases, with 9 bases left in between. Supplemented by reference TRBV5-1 and TRBJ1-2, the full variable domain reads KAGVTQTPRYLIKTRGQQVTLSCSPISGHRSVSWYQQTPGQGLQFLFEYFSETQRNKGNFPGRFSGRQFSNSRSEMNVSTLELGDSALYLCASSQGGGYTFGSGTRLTVV.

The chain joins TRBV27 to TRBJ2-1; the D gene could be TRBD1 or TRBD2 (5 bases each). This CDR3 has 14 residues. Trimming shortened V by 3 bases and J by 5 bases, and 11 bases separated the two germline ends. Germline CDR1 reads MNHEY; CDR2 reads SMNVEV (reference sequence). CDR3 sequence: CASSFLGVHNEQFF. The DNA for the CDR3 is TGTGCCAGCAGTTTCTTGGGGGTCCACAATGAGCAGTTCTTC.

The chain recombines TRBV27 with TRBJ2-3; D possibly corresponds to TRBD2 (6 bases). V was cut by 3 bases and J by 5 bases, with 12 bases left in between. Germline lookup yields CDR1 MNHEY and CDR2 SMNVEV (reference sequence). This CDR3 comprises 14 residues. The CDR3 protein is CASSFRAGEDTQYF. DNA of the CDR3: TGTGCCAGCAGTTTTCGAGCGGGTGAAGATACGCAGTATTTT.

This clone was counted between two and nine times. V is TRBV28 and J is TRBJ2-2, with 10 bases fitting TRBD2. The V segment lost 5 bases and the J segment 4 bases; nucleotides outside the gene matches: 1. CDR1 is MDHEN and CDR2 is SYDVKM in the germline V gene. This CDR3 comprises 14 residues. Written as DNA, the CDR3 is TGTGCCAGCAGTGGACTAGCGGCCACCGGGGAGCTGTTTTTT. Protein product: CASSGLAATGELFF.

This clone has just a few counts. The V gene is TRBV6-5, the J gene TRBJ1-1, with D unclear. Trimming removed 8 bases at V and 9 bases at J, with 10 bases between. Per the germline V gene, CDR1 is MNHEY and CDR2 is SVGAGI. The CDR3 length is 10 residues. CDR3 sequence reads: CASGSTQAFF. CDR3 nucleotides: TGTGCCAGCGGTTCAACCCAAGCTTTCTTT.